A single sample is the source of the 10 T cell receptor beta chains below, sequenced in a study of blood T cell repertoires in COVID-19. Sequenced by immunoSEQ multiplex PCR; TCRdb stores in-frame clones only, minus some. Here the sample spans fewer than 350,000 clones, around 90% being singletons. Sequences were obtained from peripheral blood. Receptors were obtained from a young woman with COVID-19, enrolled during active disease.

The gene calls are TRBV10-1 and TRBJ1-5; D ambiguous. CDR1 and CDR2 (germline): WNHNN, SYGVQD (reference sequence). CDR3 length: 14 residues. Trimming removed 5 bases at V and 1 base at J, with 9 bases between. In DNA, the CDR3 is TGCGCCAGCAGTTATGACTGGAGCAATCAGCCCCAGCATTTT. It encodes CASSYDWSNQPQHF.

This clone was counted a single time. This chain connects TRBV20-1 to TRBJ1-1, with D uncertain. V lost 4 bases and J lost 8, with 8 bases in between. The V gene's germline CDR1 is DFQATT and CDR2 SNEGSKA (reference sequence). The CDR3 contains 10 residues. CDR3 nucleotide sequence: TGCAGTGCTACTTCACTAGAAGCTTTCTTT. Protein: CSATSLEAFF.

CDR3: CASSWGAGVSNQPQHF. Written as DNA, the CDR3 is TGTGCCAGCAGCTGGGGAGCAGGGGTGAGCAATCAGCCCCAGCATTTT. This chain connects TRBV7-8 to TRBJ1-5; a weak D match, TRBD1 (6 bases). Trimming stripped 4 bases from V and 1 base from J, with 14 bases between. The CDR3 length is 16 residues. Germline CDR1 and CDR2: SGHVS and FQNEAQ.

The gene calls are TRBV5-5 and TRBJ2-2, with 11 nucleotides matching TRBD2. CDR3 length: 17 residues. V lost 5 bases and J lost 3; bases outside the gene matches: 9. CDR1 is SGHKS, CDR2 YYEKEE, per germline (reference sequence). This CDR3 reads CASSYVSGRAYTGELFF. The CDR3 bases are TGTGCCAGCAGTTACGTTAGCGGGAGGGCCTACACCGGGGAGCTGTTTTTT. Combining the CDR3 with reference TRBV5-5 and TRBJ2-2 gives the whole variable domain DAGVTQSPTHLIKTRGQQVTLRCSPISGHKSVSWYQQVLGQGPQFIFQYYEKEERGRGNFPDRFSARQFPNYSSELNVNALLLGDSALYLCASSYVSGRAYTGELFFGEGSRLTVL.

The chain employs TRBV6-5 and TRBJ2-3, with a weak D call TRBD2 (5 bases). Germline V gene sequence: CDR1 MNHEY, CDR2 SVGAGI. The CDR3 extends over 14 amino acids. Deletions cut 6 bases from V and 2 bases from J, with 12 bases between. The DNA of the CDR3 is TGTGCCAGCAGCCTCGGGGATGACACAGATACGCAGTATTTT. Translated: CASSLGDDTDTQYF.

CDR3 coding DNA: TGCGCCAGCATCGAGACAGGGGGCGGGGAAAAACTGTTTTTT. Protein: CASIETGGGEKLFF. This chain uses TRBV10-2 with TRBJ1-4, with 10 bases lining up with TRBD1. CDR3 size: 14 residues. V lost 7 bases, J lost 8 bases, and 7 bases stayed unmatched. The germline gives CDR1 WSHSY, CDR2 SAAADI.

This chain joins TRBV2 and TRBJ1-6; D is ambiguous. Germline V gene data show CDR1 as SNHLY and CDR2 as FYNNEI. The CDR3 spans 13 residues. The V and J ends lost 3 bases and 8 bases respectively, with 8 bases between them. CDR3 coding DNA: TGTGCCAGCAGTGACGCACCGGATTCACCCCTCCACTTT. Translation: CASSDAPDSPLHF.

This chain links TRBV28 with TRBJ2-7; 9 bases are a match to TRBD1. The CDR3 is 11 amino acids. Germline V lookup: CDR1 MDHEN, CDR2 SYDVKM. J gave up 7 bases and V 6 bases, and 1 base lay outside the gene matches. The CDR3 DNA reads TGTGCCAGCAGCGGGACAGGGGAGCAGTACTTC. Its translation is CASSGTGEQYF.

The chain combines TRBV29-1 with TRBJ2-2; TRBD1 aligns across 7 bases. This CDR3 contains 12 residues. With 7 bases clipped from V and 2 bases from J, the junction kept 1 base outside the gene matches. Germline V lookup: CDR1 SQVTM, CDR2 ANQGSEA. This CDR3 reads CSGTGNTGELFF. For the CDR3, the DNA is TGCAGCGGGACAGGAAACACCGGGGAGCTGTTTTTT.

This clone was seen a few times. V is TRBV7-2 and J is TRBJ2-1; the D is unclear. Germline-derived CDR1 and CDR2 are SGHTA and FQGNSA. Trimming removed 1 base at V and 8 bases at J, with 12 bases between. This CDR3 comprises 14 residues. This CDR3 reads CASSLGPAFDEQFF. In DNA, the CDR3 is TGTGCCAGCAGCTTAGGACCAGCGTTCGATGAGCAGTTCTTC.